This T cell receptor beta chain originates from a study of CD8+CD57+ T cells in acquired aplastic anemia. Study information: Each DNA sample taken from sorted CD4+ and CD8+ cells came to around 2.9 ug on average. Study outcomes and limitations: Sharing between patients and controls was observed for some 27 CD8+ CDR3 sequences. Significance was not reached for CD8+ Simpson's diversity between patients and controls.

This CDR3 has 12 amino acids. With 8 bases removed from V and 8 bases from J, the gap between germline ends came to 15 bases. Germline V gives CDR1 SGHVS, CDR2 FNYEAQ. All patients picked for sequencing had shown, by flow cytometry, an expansion of CD8+CD57+ cells. Using genomic DNA as the template, TCR beta VDJ and CDR3 profiling was carried out. TCRdb recomputed calls from the reads with MiXCR, one row per CDR3 protein. The repertoire includes about 95,000 distinct CDR3 sequences, less than 75% of them detected once, and more than 55% sits in the top ten. With respect to this clonotype: Its antigen is still unknown.

The receptor was derived from a human donor with aplastic anemia. The chain employs TRBV7-6 and TRBJ1-2; D is possibly TRBD1 (6 bases). Sequenced: sorted CD4+, CD8+, or CD8+CD57+ T cells (not recorded which) from PBMCs. CDR3 sequence: CASGTGRDGYTF. The CDR3 DNA is TGTGCCAGCGGAACAGGGAGAGACGGCTACACCTTC.